Following are 30 T cell receptor beta chains from one sample sequenced in a study of post-analysis software for immune sequencing data. Whole-study results and caveats: TRBV segments more frequent in patients than in controls numbered a few and included TRBV5-6, TRBV5-1 and TRBV20-1.

These receptors are not linked to any known antigen. Unique molecular identifiers had been added to the TCR beta cDNA libraries. TCRdb itself ran the PCR reads through MiXCR, one entry per CDR3 protein. The data show roughly 620,000 distinct CDR3 sequences, about 40% seen once. The specimen sequenced was blood. The receptors shown here come from a girl aged 10-17 years with multiple sclerosis.

J is TRBJ1-5 and V is TRBV4-1, with 7 bases matching TRBD1. The CDR3 has 15 residues. Germline trimming cut 1 base from V and 7 bases from J; bases unmatched to any gene: 7. CDR1 is MGHRA, CDR2 YSYEKL, per germline. The DNA for the CDR3 is TGCGCCAGCAGCCAAGCAAACAGGGGAGGACAGCCCCAGCATTTT. This gives the protein CASSQANRGGQPQHF.

This sequence joins TRBV11-2 and TRBJ2-5; D is perhaps TRBD1 (6 bases). CDR1 SGHAT and CDR2 FQNNGV come from the germline V gene. The V gene lost 1 base and the J gene lost 2 bases, with 8 bases spanning the gap. This CDR3 comprises 14 residues. The DNA for the CDR3 is TGTGCCAGCAGCTTAGGGACAGAGCAAGAGACCCAGTACTTC. Translation gives CASSLGTEQETQYF.

This clonotype showed up just a few times. The chain employs TRBV27 and TRBJ2-1; TRBD2 agrees at 8 bases. CDR1 and CDR2 (germline): MNHEY, SMNVEV (reference sequence). The CDR3 length is 15 residues. Germline trimming cut 4 bases from V and 3 bases from J; bases unmatched to any gene: 5. CDR3 nucleotide sequence: TGTGCCAGCAGTTATAGGACTAGCTTCTACAATGAGCAGTTCTTC. Protein product: CASSYRTSFYNEQFF.

V is TRBV5-6 and J is TRBJ2-7; D is perhaps TRBD1 (6 bases). CDR1 and CDR2 (germline): SGHDT, YYEEEE. The CDR3 contains 15 residues. Trimming left V 3 bases short and J 2 bases short, with 15 bases between. CDR3 amino acids: CASSSTDGGPYEQYF. The CDR3 DNA reads TGTGCCAGCAGCTCGACCGATGGGGGCCCCTACGAGCAGTACTTC.

With respect to this clonotype: One base away lies a much larger clone, so this may be a sequencing read error. The chain carries TRBV5-6 and TRBJ2-1; no clear D gene. V dropped 2 bases and J dropped 8 bases, with 5 bases sitting between them. This CDR3 region has 11 residues. CDR1 and CDR2 (germline): SGHDT, YYEEEE. The CDR3 sequence is CASSFYDEQFF. CDR3 sequence (DNA): TGTGCCAGCAGCTTTTACGATGAGCAGTTCTTC. Filled out from reference TRBV5-6 and TRBJ2-1, the complete variable domain reads DAGVTQSPTHLIKTRGQQVTLRCSPKSGHDTVSWYQQALGQGPQFIFQYYEEEERQRGNFPDRFSGHQFPNYSSELNVNALLLGDSALYLCASSFYDEQFFGPGTRLTVL.

This clonotype was seen ten or more times. The chain carries TRBV12-3 or TRBV12-4 and TRBJ2-5, with TRBD2 matching over 12 bases. Germline trimming cut 5 bases from V and 3 bases from J; bases unmatched to any gene: 1. The CDR3 contains 14 residues. The CDR3 region is CASSPSGREETQYF. In DNA, the CDR3 is TGTGCCAGCAGTCCTAGCGGGAGGGAAGAGACCCAGTACTTC.

CDR3 nucleotides: TGTGCCAGCAGTTTACCCCGGGACAGGGTTAGGTTAACCGGGGCCAACGTCCTGACTTTC. This encodes CASSLPRDRVRLTGANVLTF. This chain links TRBV12-3 or TRBV12-4 with TRBJ2-6; 9 bases fit TRBD1. The CDR3 is 20 residues long. The V segment lost 2 bases and the J segment 4 bases; nucleotides outside the gene matches: 15.

This clonotype was counted between two and nine times. For the CDR3, the DNA is TGTGCCAGCAGTTTCAGAGGGCTTGTGACTGAAGCTTTCTTT. Translating gives CASSFRGLVTEAFF. The chain couples TRBV12-3 or TRBV12-4 to TRBJ1-1; D ambiguous. The length of the CDR3 is 14 residues. V was clipped by 3 bases and J by 5 bases, with 13 bases between them.

The V call is TRBV20-1, the J call TRBJ1-2; TRBD1 matches 7 bases. Germline V lookup: CDR1 DFQATT, CDR2 SNEGSKA (reference sequence). The J segment lost 8 bases and the V segment lost 5 bases, leaving 11 bases of the junction unmatched. This CDR3 is built from 13 residues. This CDR3 reads CSAAGTAYGGYTF. In nucleotides, the CDR3 is TGCAGTGCTGCCGGGACAGCCTATGGAGGCTACACCTTC.

This rearrangement joins TRBV5-1 to TRBJ1-1; D gene unclear. V lost 0 bases, J lost 8 bases, and 14 bases lay in between. Germline V gene lookup returns CDR1 SGHRS and CDR2 YFSETQ. This CDR3 is built from 14 residues. CDR3 in DNA: TGCGCCAGCAGCTTGGGAGACGGTAGTAGGGAAGCTTTCTTT. This codes for CASSLGDGSREAFF. Filled out from reference TRBV5-1 and TRBJ1-1, the complete variable domain reads KAGVTQTPRYLIKTRGQQVTLSCSPISGHRSVSWYQQTPGQGLQFLFEYFSETQRNKGNFPGRFSGRQFSNSRSEMNVSTLELGDSALYLCASSLGDGSREAFFGQGTRLTVV.

The rearrangement uses TRBV29-1 and TRBJ2-3; D possibly matches TRBD1 or TRBD2 (6 bases each). Germline V gene data show CDR1 as SQVTM and CDR2 as ANQGSEA. The CDR3 has 13 amino acids. V was pared by 8 bases and J by 2 bases, with 14 bases between. The CDR3 spells CSLGGHITDTQYF. CDR3 bases: TGCAGCTTGGGGGGACACATCACAGATACGCAGTATTTT.

Comments on this clonotype: A read error may produce the germline difference seen at one junction end. V is TRBV7-7 and J is TRBJ2-5; D unclear. This CDR3 comprises 15 residues. Germline lookup yields CDR1 SSHAT and CDR2 FNYEAQ (reference sequence). CDR3 residues: CASSPGRVWQETQYF. CDR3 sequence (DNA): TGTGCTAGCAGTCCCGGACGAGTTTGGCAAGAGACCCAGTACTTC.

Points on this clonotype: A much bigger clone sits one base away, suggesting this may be a read error. Here the CDR3 omits its conserved ending phenylalanine or tryptophan, so a read error is the likely source. This chain uses TRBV5-1 with TRBJ2-7, with 7 bases lining up with TRBD1. TRBJ2-4 explains the end of the DNA better; the J call may be wrong. Germline V gene sequence: CDR1 SGHRS, CDR2 YFSETQ. This CDR3 contains 13 residues. The CDR3 spells CASSLNRGDIQYL. The CDR3 DNA is TGCGCCAGCAGCTTGAACAGGGGTGACATTCAGTACTTA.

CDR3 loop: CASLRTGLSNTEAFF. The DNA of the CDR3 is TGTGCCAGCTTACGGACAGGCCTCTCGAACACTGAAGCTTTCTTT. This chain connects TRBV6-5 to TRBJ1-1, with 7 bases matching TRBD1. Per germline, CDR1 MNHEY and CDR2 SVGAGI. The CDR3 loop spans 15 amino acids. V shed 8 bases, J shed 1 base, and the junction held 10 bases outside the gene matches.

The chain links TRBV20-1 to TRBJ2-1; 12 bases match TRBD2. CDR3 length: 15 amino acids. J lost 6 bases, V lost 5 bases, and 8 bases had no gene match. Germline CDR1 is DFQATT and CDR2 is SNEGSKA (reference sequence). The CDR3 sequence: CSAGKGLAGTNEQFF. As DNA, the CDR3 is TGCAGTGCTGGGAAGGGACTAGCGGGCACCAATGAGCAGTTCTTC.

The CDR3 loop is CASSEWPLGNQETQYF. The CDR3 nucleotides are TGTGCCAGCAGTGAATGGCCTCTTGGGAACCAAGAGACCCAGTACTTC. The rearrangement links TRBV2 to TRBJ2-5, with no clear D. Looked up from germline, CDR1 is SNHLY and CDR2 is FYNNEI. V lost 2 bases to trimming and J lost 0 bases, with 13 bases between them. There are 16 residues in the CDR3.

The V gene is TRBV2, the J gene TRBJ2-7; D might be TRBD1 or TRBD2, each matching 5 bases. Germline V gene sequence: CDR1 SNHLY, CDR2 FYNNEI. The CDR3 loop spans 12 amino acids. The V end was cut by 10 bases, the J end by 5 bases, with 15 bases between. The CDR3 DNA reads TGTGCCAATTTGGGTGTGGGGGACGAGCAGTACTTC. It yields the protein CANLGVGDEQYF.

This chain uses TRBV5-1 with TRBJ1-2; D gene uncertain. The CDR3 is 14 residues long. V dropped 1 base and J dropped 1 base, with 8 bases sitting between them. The germline CDR1 and CDR2 sequences are SGHRS and YFSETQ. CDR3 sequence: CASSLLDINYGYTF. For the CDR3, the DNA is TGCGCCAGCAGCTTGCTTGACATTAACTATGGCTACACCTTC.

The chain carries TRBV5-1 and TRBJ2-1, with 10 bases aligning to TRBD1. The junction had 10 bases not matched to a gene; V was cut back by 6 bases and J by 7 bases. There are 15 residues in the CDR3. Germline values: CDR1 SGHRS, CDR2 YFSETQ. The CDR3 is CASTLTGTGANEQFF. CDR3 nucleotides: TGCGCCAGCACCCTGACCGGGACAGGGGCAAATGAGCAGTTCTTC.

On this clonotype itself: At one boundary the junction diverges from the germline segment, which might be a read error. The chain is built from TRBV25-1 and TRBJ2-1; D remains unclear. CDR1 is MGHDK, CDR2 SYGVNS, per germline. CDR3 length: 11 amino acids. CDR3 protein: CASRIDNEQVF. The CDR3 nucleotides read TGTGCCAGCCGGATCGACAATGAGCAGGTCTTC.

V and J are TRBV7-3 and TRBJ2-5, with TRBD1 as a possible D gene (5 bases). From germline, CDR1 is SGHTA and CDR2 FQGTGA. The CDR3 has 15 amino acids. V was clipped by 5 bases and J by 1 base, with 14 bases between them. This CDR3 reads CASSPGVGPQETQYF. CDR3 nucleotide sequence: TGTGCCAGCAGCCCCGGTGTGGGGCCCCAAGAGACCCAGTACTTC.

This clonotype was seen repeatedly, ten times or more. The junction does not match germline at one end; this may be a read error. The J gene is TRBJ2-3, the V gene TRBV5-1; 12 positions match TRBD2. The CDR3 consists of 15 residues. Germline V gene data show CDR1 as SGHRS and CDR2 as YFSETQ. In DNA, the CDR3 is TGTGCCAGCAGCTTAGGGACTAGCGGGACAGATACGCAGTATTTT. Translated: CASSLGTSGTDTQYF.

The chain links TRBV3-1 to TRBJ2-3; D gene uncertain. V was trimmed by 4 bases and J by 0 bases, leaving 8 bases between them. The length of the CDR3 is 14 residues. Germline CDR1 reads LGHDT; CDR2 reads YNNKEL (reference sequence). CDR3 nucleotide sequence: TGTGCCAGCAGCCTTATGGACAGCACAGATACGCAGTATTTT. The encoded protein is CASSLMDSTDTQYF.

This clonotype has a handful of counts. This chain uses TRBV20-1 with TRBJ1-6; D is unresolved. Trimming stripped 4 bases from V and 13 bases from J, with 23 bases between. The CDR3 extends over 15 amino acids. The V gene's germline CDR1 is DFQATT and CDR2 SNEGSKA (reference sequence). CDR3 bases: TGCAGTGCTAACACCCGCATCGGCTATCAATCCCCCCTCCACTTT. It specifies CSANTRIGYQSPLHF.

This clonotype was found a few times. J is TRBJ2-1 and V is TRBV7-6; 7 bases line up with TRBD1. The J segment lost 0 bases and the V segment lost 2 bases, leaving 10 bases of the junction unmatched. CDR1 and CDR2 (germline): SGHVS, FNYEAQ. The CDR3 has 18 amino acids. This CDR3 is CASSLLRPGQSSYNEQFF. The CDR3 DNA reads TGTGCCAGCAGCTTACTGCGACCGGGACAGAGCTCCTACAATGAGCAGTTCTTC.

This chain connects TRBV12-3 or TRBV12-4 to TRBJ2-1; TRBD2 matches 10 bases. V lost 3 bases, J lost 15 bases, and 11 bases stayed unmatched. The CDR3 is made up of 14 amino acids. DNA for the CDR3: TGTGCCAGCAGTTTTAAGCGGGAGGGCGCAGGGCGGTTCTTC. Protein: CASSFKREGAGRFF.

The rearrangement links TRBV28 to TRBJ1-1; D is ambiguous. Germline CDR1 reads MDHEN; CDR2 reads SYDVKM. The length of the CDR3 is 14 residues. Trimming removed 3 bases from V and 3 bases from J, with 11 bases in between. CDR3 in DNA: TGTGCCAGCAGTTTTCGGGGATATGACACTGAAGCTTTCTTT. Its translation: CASSFRGYDTEAFF.

About this clonotype: One end of the junction fails to match germline, which may point to a read error. The chain employs TRBV10-3 and TRBJ1-5, with D possibly TRBD1 on 6 matching bases. The CDR3 loop spans 13 amino acids. Germline values: CDR1 ENHRY, CDR2 SYGVKD. CDR3 coding DNA: TGCGCCATCAGGGGCACCAGCAATCAGCCCCAGCATTTT. Its translation is CAIRGTSNQPQHF.

The chain recombines TRBV20-1 with TRBJ2-5; D remains unclear. The germline V gene encodes CDR1 DFQATT and CDR2 SNEGSKA (reference sequence). With 2 bases removed from V and 3 bases from J, the gap between germline ends came to 10 bases. The CDR3 is 13 residues long. The CDR3 region is CSARSISEETQYF. CDR3 in DNA: TGCAGTGCTAGAAGCATTTCCGAAGAGACCCAGTACTTC.

This chain joins TRBV27 and TRBJ2-5, with D possibly being TRBD2 (5 bases). Deletions cut 6 bases from V and 0 bases from J, with 17 bases between. The V gene's germline CDR1 is MNHEY and CDR2 SMNVEV (reference sequence). This CDR3 has 16 amino acids. The CDR3 region is CASSSIRTLYQETQYF. The CDR3 DNA is TGTGCCAGCAGCAGCATTAGGACTTTGTACCAAGAGACCCAGTACTTC.